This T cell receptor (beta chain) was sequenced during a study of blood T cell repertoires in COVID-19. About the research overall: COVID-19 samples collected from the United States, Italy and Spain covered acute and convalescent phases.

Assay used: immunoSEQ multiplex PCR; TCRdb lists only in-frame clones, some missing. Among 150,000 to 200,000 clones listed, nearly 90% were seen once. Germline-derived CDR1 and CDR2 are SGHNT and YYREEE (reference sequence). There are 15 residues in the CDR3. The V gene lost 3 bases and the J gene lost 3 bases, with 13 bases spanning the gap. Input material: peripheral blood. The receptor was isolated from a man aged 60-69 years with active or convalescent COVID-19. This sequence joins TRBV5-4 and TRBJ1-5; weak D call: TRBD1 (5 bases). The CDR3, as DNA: TGTGCCAGCAGCTGGGCAGGGCAATACAATCAGCCCCAGCATTTT. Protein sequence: CASSWAGQYNQPQHF.